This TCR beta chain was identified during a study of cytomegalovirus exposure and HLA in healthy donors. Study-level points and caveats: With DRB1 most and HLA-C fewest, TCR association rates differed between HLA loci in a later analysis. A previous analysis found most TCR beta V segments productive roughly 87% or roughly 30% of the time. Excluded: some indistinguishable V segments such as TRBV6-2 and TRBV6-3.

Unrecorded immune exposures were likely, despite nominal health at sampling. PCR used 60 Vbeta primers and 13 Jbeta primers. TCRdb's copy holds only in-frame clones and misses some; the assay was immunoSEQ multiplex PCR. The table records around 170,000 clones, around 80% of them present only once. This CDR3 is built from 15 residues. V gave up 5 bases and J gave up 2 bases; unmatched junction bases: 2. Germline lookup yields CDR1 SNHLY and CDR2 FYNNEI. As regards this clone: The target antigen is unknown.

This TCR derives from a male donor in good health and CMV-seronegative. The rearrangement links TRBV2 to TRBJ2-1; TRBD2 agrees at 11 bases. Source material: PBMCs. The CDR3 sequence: CASSSSGGAYNEQFF. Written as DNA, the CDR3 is TGTGCCAGCAGTAGTAGCGGGGGGGCCTACAATGAGCAGTTCTTC.